A selection of T cell receptor beta chains follows, all from one sample in a study of blood T cell repertoires in COVID-19. The repertoire was sequenced with immunoSEQ multiplex PCR; TCRdb's copy has only in-frame clones and lacks some. The repertoire holds some 45,000 clones, with 86% as singletons. Sequenced: peripheral blood. Every receptor here comes from a man between 65 and 85 years old with acute or convalescent COVID-19. CDR3s include the opening cysteine and the closing phenylalanine or tryptophan. The order of the fields is V gene, clone size, J gene, D gene, CDR3 DNA, CDR3 protein. D genes are given only for firm matches. Clone size is not always given. Where it is, it says once, few, many or a class for expanded clones.

>TRBV11-2|-|TRBJ1-1|TRBD1
TGTGCCAGCAGTTTACAGGGGCGACCCGGCACTGAAGCTTTCTTT
CASSLQGRPGTEAFF
>TRBV6-1|-|TRBJ1-1|-
TGTGCCAGCAGTGACACTCCGTGGGGCGGGGCTGGTGGGACTGAAGCTTTCTTT
CASSDTPWGGAGGTEAFF
>TRBV6-2/TRBV6-3|-|TRBJ2-7|TRBD1
TGTGCCAGCAGTTACGGCCGGACAGGTTCCTACGAGCAGTACTTC
CASSYGRTGSYEQYF
>TRBV18|-|TRBJ1-2|-
TGTGCCAGCTCCCCGGGGTCCGGGGGGGGAACTGGCGGCTACACCTTC
CASSPGSGGGTGGYTF
>TRBV9|-|TRBJ2-1|TRBD2
TGTGCCAGCAGCCCCGATGGCGGGAGCTCCTACAATGAGCAGTTCTTC
CASSPDGGSSYNEQFF
>TRBV14|-|TRBJ2-5|TRBD2
TGTGCCAGCAGCCCCCGACTAGCGGGAGTAGGAGAGACCCAGTACTTC
CASSPRLAGVGETQYF
>TRBV28|-|TRBJ2-3|-
TGTGCCAGCAACCGGCACAGGGAGAGCCCAGATACGCAGTATTTT
CASNRHRESPDTQYF
>TRBV12-5|-|TRBJ1-1|-
TGTGCTAGTGGTCCCGAGATCACTGAAGCTTTCTTT
CASGPEITEAFF
>TRBV27|-|TRBJ2-7|TRBD2
TGTGCCAGCAGAGCGCGGGAGTTCAACTCCGAGCAGTACTTC
CASRAREFNSEQYF
>TRBV5-1|-|TRBJ2-5|-
TGCGCCAGCAGCTTGAGTTCCGGGACGCCTGGGGGGGAGACCCAGTACTTC
CASSLSSGTPGGETQYF
>TRBV10-3|once|TRBJ1-6|-
TGTGCCAGCATGTCGGACAGTTTGAATTCACCCCTCCACTTT
CASMSDSLNSPLHF
>TRBV3-1/TRBV3-2|-|TRBJ1-4|TRBD1
TGTGCCAGCAGCTACGGGACAGGGAATGAAAAACTGTTTTTT
CASSYGTGNEKLFF
>TRBV25-1|-|TRBJ1-2|-
TGTGCCAGTTCACAGGGACGGGGAGGCTACACCTTC
CASSQGRGGYTF
>TRBV19|once|TRBJ1-2|TRBD1
TGTGCCAGTAGTATCGACAGGGAAGGCTACACCTTC
CASSIDREGYTF
>TRBV30|-|TRBJ2-5|-
TGTGCCTGGAGTACGGAGGGGCTGGGAGAGACCCAGTACTTC
CAWSTEGLGETQYF
>TRBV24-1|-|TRBJ2-3|-
TGTGCCACCAGTGATGACACTTGGGATACGCAGTATTTT
CATSDDTWDTQYF
>TRBV5-4|-|TRBJ1-1|TRBD1
TGTGCCAGTGCCCCTCCGAGGAACAGGGGCACTGAAGCTTTCTTT
CASAPPRNRGTEAFF
>TRBV18|once|TRBJ2-2|TRBD1
TGTGCCAGCTCGGAACAGGGGACGGTGGACACCGGGGAGCTGTTTTTT
CASSEQGTVDTGELFF
>TRBV19|-|TRBJ2-2|-
TGTGCCAGTAGTGTCGCAGTTACCGGGGAGCTGTTTTTT
CASSVAVTGELFF
>TRBV5-1|-|TRBJ1-1|-
TGCGCCAGCAGCTCCGGACAGAGGTACACTGAAGCTTTCTTT
CASSSGQRYTEAFF
>TRBV18|-|TRBJ1-5|TRBD1
TGTGCCAGCTCACAATCGACAGGGATGAGGGGCAATCAGCCCCAGCATTTT
CASSQSTGMRGNQPQHF
>TRBV19|-|TRBJ2-1|TRBD2
TGTGCCAGTAGTATTCTGGCGGGAGTGAACAATGAGCAGTTCTTC
CASSILAGVNNEQFF
>TRBV7-2|-|TRBJ1-1|-
TGTGCCAGCAGCTTAGCAAGGGGCCTGAACACTGAAGCTTTCTTT
CASSLARGLNTEAFF
>TRBV10-2|-|TRBJ1-5|-
TGCGCCAGCAGTGACAGGGTCGGCAATCAGCCCCAGCATTTT
CASSDRVGNQPQHF
>TRBV12-5|-|TRBJ2-7|TRBD2
TGTGCTAGTGGTTTGGTATCGGGGGGGGCTAGCTACGAGCAGTACTTC
CASGLVSGGASYEQYF
>TRBV6-2/TRBV6-3|-|TRBJ1-1|-
TGTGCCAGCAGTCGCTTGACAGTGATGAACACTGAAGCTTTCTTT
CASSRLTVMNTEAFF
>TRBV18|few|TRBJ1-1|-
TGTGCCAGCTCGGTCAGGGGTGACACTGAAGCTTTCTTT
CASSVRGDTEAFF
>TRBV5-1|-|TRBJ1-2|-
TGCGCCAGCAGCTTGGCGCAGGGGATGAAGGGCTACACCTTC
CASSLAQGMKGYTF
>TRBV7-9|-|TRBJ1-1|-
TGTGCCAGCAGCTCCCCGGGGGGAGGCGAGGCCACTGAAGCTTTCTTT
CASSSPGGGEATEAFF
>TRBV7-3|-|TRBJ1-5|-
TGTGCCAGCAGCTTAGGCCCAGGGAGCAATCAGCCCCAGCATTTT
CASSLGPGSNQPQHF
>TRBV12-3/TRBV12-4|-|TRBJ2-3|-
TGTGCCAGCAGTTTTCCGGGAACAGATACGCAGTATTTT
CASSFPGTDTQYF
>TRBV6-5|-|TRBJ2-1|TRBD1
TGTGCCAGCAGTTACCCCCGGGACAGCAATGAGCAGTTCTTC
CASSYPRDSNEQFF
>TRBV4-3|-|TRBJ2-3|-
TGCGCCAGCAGCCAAGAAAGGGGAGGTCACTCCAACACAGATACGCAGTATTTT
CASSQERGGHSNTDTQYF
>TRBV28|once|TRBJ1-1|-
TGTGCCAGCAGTTCGGCGGGGGCCGGGAACACTGAAGCTTTCTTT
CASSSAGAGNTEAFF
>TRBV7-2|few|TRBJ2-1|TRBD2
TGTGCCAGCAGCCCCGGGGGACTAGCGGAAGTCATTGAGCAGTTCTTC
CASSPGGLAEVIEQFF
>TRBV6-5|once|TRBJ2-1|TRBD2
TGTGCCAGTGGGACGGGGGGCAATGAGCAGTTCTTC
CASGTGGNEQFF
>TRBV18|-|TRBJ1-1|TRBD1
TGTGCCAGCTCACCATTGAGGACAGGGGGTGACACTGAAGCTTTCTTT
CASSPLRTGGDTEAFF
>TRBV29-1|once|TRBJ1-1|-
TGCAGCGCTGGACAGCAGAACACTGAAGCTTTCTTT
CSAGQQNTEAFF
>TRBV5-4|-|TRBJ2-1|TRBD2
TGTGCCAGCAGCCGGGTAGCGGGGAGCTCCTACAATGAGCAGTTCTTC
CASSRVAGSSYNEQFF
>TRBV4-3|-|TRBJ2-3|-
TGCGCCAGCAGCCAAGATGGGGCCAGCACAGATACGCAGTATTTT
CASSQDGASTDTQYF
>TRBV11-2|-|TRBJ2-7|-
TGTGCCAGCAGCTCGTTTCAAGACATCCCCTACGAGCAGTACTTC
CASSSFQDIPYEQYF
>TRBV7-8|-|TRBJ2-1|TRBD1
TGTGCCAGCAGCGCCTACCAGGGGGTGTCCTACAATGAGCAGTTCTTC
CASSAYQGVSYNEQFF
>TRBV4-1|-|TRBJ2-1|-
TGCGCCAGCAGCCCCGGGACAACCTACAATGAGCAGTTCTTC
CASSPGTTYNEQFF
>TRBV7-3|-|TRBJ1-1|TRBD1
TGTGCCAGCAGCCGGGACAGGGGGTGGGTGAACACTGAAGCTTTCTTT
CASSRDRGWVNTEAFF
>TRBV19|-|TRBJ1-1|-
TGTGCCAGTAGGACTTTAGGGGGACCCAACACTGAAGCTTTCTTT
CASRTLGGPNTEAFF
>TRBV5-6|-|TRBJ1-2|-
TGTGCCAGCAGCTTGTTGACCGCCTCACCAGCTAGCGATGGCTACACCTTC
CASSLLTASPASDGYTF
>TRBV7-2|-|TRBJ2-2|TRBD2
TGTGCCAGCAGCTTAGGCGGGGGGGCAAAAACCGGGGAGCTGTTTTTT
CASSLGGGAKTGELFF
>TRBV5-6|-|TRBJ2-7|-
TGTGCCAGCAGCTCGTCGGGAACACGGACCTACGAGCAGTACTTC
CASSSSGTRTYEQYF
>TRBV19|-|TRBJ1-1|-
TGTGCCAGTGGGGCGGTCCTGAACACTGAAGCTTTCTTT
CASGAVLNTEAFF
>TRBV4-1|-|TRBJ2-5|TRBD1
TGCGCCAGCAGCCCTACAGGGGGGACAGGGGGCTGGGAGACCCAGTACTTC
CASSPTGGTGGWETQYF
>TRBV2|-|TRBJ2-2|TRBD2
TGTGCCAGCAGTCAAACTAGCGCGAACACCGGGGAGCTGTTTTTT
CASSQTSANTGELFF
>TRBV5-1|-|TRBJ2-1|TRBD1
TGCGCCAGCAGCTCCGGGACAGGGAATAATGAGCAGTTCTTC
CASSSGTGNNEQFF
>TRBV7-2|-|TRBJ1-2|TRBD1
TGTGCCAGCAGCTTCACAGGGGGGACCTATGGCTACACCTTC
CASSFTGGTYGYTF
>TRBV6-1|-|TRBJ1-4|-
TGTGCCAGCAGTGAAGCCTCCGTTCGCCGCGAGGGTGAAAAACTGTTTTTT
CASSEASVRREGEKLFF